This entry lists 25 T cell receptor beta chains sequenced from one sample in a study of CD8+CD57+ T cells in acquired aplastic anemia. Genomic DNA, the template, was used for profiling of the TCR beta VDJ and CDR3. One entry per CDR3 protein, called by TCRdb with MiXCR from the reads. Of a few hundred thousand distinct CDR3 sequences listed, over 60% are singletons. The sequencing input was sorted CD4+, CD8+, or CD8+CD57+ T cells (not recorded which) from PBMCs. These TCRs come from a human donor in good health.

This chain uses TRBV20-1 with TRBJ2-7; D not resolved. With 6 bases removed from V and 5 bases from J, the gap between germline ends came to 8 bases. This CDR3 region has 10 residues. Germline loops: CDR1 DFQATT, CDR2 SNEGSKA (reference sequence). The CDR3, as DNA: TGCAGTGCGCTTAACAACGAGCAGTACTTC. Residues: CSALNNEQYF.

This rearrangement joins TRBV2 to TRBJ1-1, with 7 bases lining up with TRBD1. The CDR3 sequence is 15 residues long. Losses at the gene ends were 8 bases for V and 6 bases for J; bases not matched to a gene: 15. Germline CDR1 SNHLY, CDR2 FYNNEI. CDR3 coding DNA: TGTGCCAGCGGTACGACCCCAGGGGGGTTCTCTGAAGCTTTCTTT. Translated, it gives CASGTTPGGFSEAFF.

This clonotype appeared many times. The J gene is TRBJ2-7, the V gene TRBV10-2, with TRBD2 identical over 7 bases. J was trimmed by 1 base and V by 0 bases; bases with no gene match: 6. The CDR3 sequence is 16 residues long. Germline CDR1 reads WSHSY; CDR2 reads SAAADI. The CDR3, as DNA: TGCGCCAGCAGTGAGTCGTCTAGCGGAGCGTCCTACGAGCAGTACTTC. It codes for CASSESSSGASYEQYF.

The rearrangement joins TRBV7-2 to TRBJ2-7; TRBD2 aligns across 13 bases. The germline CDR1 and CDR2 sequences are SGHTA and FQGNSA. V lost 5 bases and J lost 7; bases outside the gene matches: 5. The CDR3 sequence is 14 residues long. The CDR3 nucleotides read TGTGCCAGCAGCCTAAGGGGACTAGCGGGGGAGCAGTACTTC. As protein: CASSLRGLAGEQYF.

This clonotype has at least ten counts. The chain recombines TRBV4-1 with TRBJ2-1; TRBD2 matches 9 bases. This CDR3 region has 14 residues. The trim removed 1 base at V and 9 bases at J, leaving 4 bases unmatched. Germline CDR1 and CDR2: MGHRA and YSYEKL. The CDR3 coding sequence is TGCGCCAGCAGCCAAGTGGGACTAGCAGGTGAGCAGTTCTTC. Translated, it gives CASSQVGLAGEQFF.

The chain uses TRBV7-6 and TRBJ2-7; the D gene is possibly TRBD1 (6 bases). The CDR3 has 13 residues. Germline CDR1 and CDR2: SGHVS and FNYEAQ. V gave up 3 bases and J gave up 4 bases, with 10 bases separating them. For the CDR3, the DNA is TGTGCCAGCAGCTTCGGACAGTTATACGAGCAGTACTTC. This sequence encodes CASSFGQLYEQYF.

V is TRBV20-1 and J is TRBJ1-1, with D possibly TRBD1 on 6 matching bases. The germline V and J ends were trimmed by 3 bases and 3 bases, with 11 bases remaining between them. CDR3 length equals 13 residues. CDR1 and CDR2 from the germline V gene are DFQATT and SNEGSKA (reference sequence). The CDR3: CSASWAGDTEAFF. CDR3 nucleotide sequence: TGCAGTGCTAGTTGGGCAGGGGACACTGAAGCTTTCTTT.

The rearrangement joins TRBV10-1 to TRBJ1-1; D is uncertain. The germline V gene encodes CDR1 WNHNN and CDR2 SYGVQD (reference sequence). V was clipped by 6 bases and J by 4 bases, with 21 bases between them. This CDR3 comprises 16 residues. The CDR3: CASSAGIRGGSTEAFF. The CDR3, as DNA: TGCGCCAGCAGCGCGGGAATACGGGGAGGGAGCACTGAAGCTTTCTTT.

The CDR3 region is CASSDPPRYEQYF. In DNA, the CDR3 is TGTGCCAGTAGTGATCCGCCGCGGTACGAGCAGTACTTC. This chain links TRBV19 with TRBJ2-7; no reliable D call. Germline V CDR1 and CDR2: LNHDA, SQIVND (reference sequence). V shed 5 bases and J shed 4 bases, with 12 bases lying between them. This CDR3 comprises 13 residues.

This clonotype was seen many times. The chain has TRBV9 and TRBJ2-1; D not resolved. The CDR3 length is 15 residues. Trimming pared 0 bases from V and 0 bases from J, leaving 7 bases between. CDR1 is SGDLS and CDR2 is YYNGEE in the germline V gene. The CDR3 DNA follows: TGTGCCAGCAGCGTAGAGGACGGCTCCTACAATGAGCAGTTCTTC. Protein product: CASSVEDGSYNEQFF. The whole variable domain, remainder taken from reference TRBV9 and TRBJ2-1, is DSGVTQTPKHLITATGQRVTLRCSPRSGDLSVYWYQQSLDQGLQFLIQYYNGEERAKGNILERFSAQQFPDLHSELNLSSLELGDSALYFCASSVEDGSYNEQFFGPGTRLTVL.

V gene TRBV24-1 combines with J gene TRBJ2-1, with D perhaps being TRBD1 or TRBD2 (5 bases each). Germline V lookup: CDR1 KGHDR, CDR2 SFDVKD. V lost 7 bases, J lost 4 bases, and 13 bases lay in between. This CDR3 is 14 amino acids long. CDR3 loop: CATSRDGLYNEQFF. The CDR3 DNA follows: TGTGCCACCAGCCGGGACGGACTTTACAATGAGCAGTTCTTC.

This clonotype was recorded many times. This chain links TRBV11-2 with TRBJ2-7; D not certain. There are 11 residues in the CDR3. Between the trimmed V and J ends, which lost 3 bases and 8 bases, there was a span of 8 bases. The germline CDR1 and CDR2 sequences are SGHAT and FQNNGV. CDR3 sequence reads: CASSFTGQQYF. The DNA for the CDR3 is TGTGCCAGCAGCTTTACGGGCCAGCAGTACTTC.

This clonotype was detected a few times. The rearrangement uses TRBV6-1 and TRBJ2-1; 7 nucleotides align to TRBD2. V trimming: 5 bases; J trimming: 6 bases; junction bases outside the gene matches: 13. Germline V gene lookup returns CDR1 MNHNS and CDR2 SASEGT. The CDR3 covers 16 residues. CDR3 sequence (DNA): TGTGCCAGCAGTCGCTTTCTAGCGGAAGCTTCCAATGAGCAGTTCTTC. Amino acids: CASSRFLAEASNEQFF.

This clonotype has more than one count but fewer than ten. Written as DNA, the CDR3 is TGTGCCAGCAGGGTGGGCCGCACCTACAATGAGCAGTTCTTC. Translation: CASRVGRTYNEQFF. The rearrangement uses TRBV2 and TRBJ2-1; no clear D gene. This CDR3 region has 14 residues. Germline CDR1 and CDR2: SNHLY and FYNNEI. With 6 bases removed from V and 2 bases from J, the gap between germline ends came to 11 bases.

This clonotype was seen many times. The V and J genes are TRBV20-1 and TRBJ2-4; perhaps TRBD2 as D (6 bases). The ends were cut back, 0 bases at V and 13 bases at J, with 10 bases in the middle. The CDR3 runs 11 residues. Germline lookup yields CDR1 DFQATT and CDR2 SNEGSKA (reference sequence). CDR3 DNA sequence: TGCAGTGCTAGAGACAGGAGGGAACAGTACTTC. This codes for CSARDRREQYF.

This clonotype came up a few times. The genes are TRBV7-9 and TRBJ2-7, with D possibly matching TRBD2 (6 bases). V was shortened by 5 bases and J by 0 bases, with 14 bases between the two germline ends. This CDR3 region has 15 residues. Germline CDR1 SEHNR, CDR2 FQNEAQ (reference sequence). Here the CDR3 reads CASSLPGLVSYEQYF. The CDR3 DNA follows: TGTGCCAGCAGCCTGCCGGGACTCGTCTCCTACGAGCAGTACTTC.

This clonotype was counted between two and nine times. J is TRBJ2-7 and V is TRBV7-8; 10 bases fit TRBD2. CDR1 and CDR2 (germline): SGHVS, FQNEAQ. J lost 2 bases, V lost 5 bases, and 3 bases had no gene match. This CDR3 spans 14 amino acids. CDR3 sequence reads: CASSTTSGTYEQYF. In DNA form, the CDR3 reads TGTGCCAGCAGCACAACTAGCGGGACCTACGAGCAGTACTTC.

This chain connects TRBV7-2 to TRBJ1-2; 9 bases align to TRBD1. The CDR3 spans 15 residues. V lost 5 bases and J lost 12; bases outside the gene matches: 16. Germline values: CDR1 SGHTA, CDR2 FQGNSA. The CDR3 coding sequence is TGTGCCAGCAGCCCGACCGGGACAGGGCTAACTTGGGACACCTTC. Its translation: CASSPTGTGLTWDTF.

For the CDR3, the DNA is TGTGCCAGCAGGGAGAGAGTCGGGCGGGAGGATGCAGATACGCAGTATTTT. Translation gives CASRERVGREDADTQYF. The chain uses TRBV7-9 and TRBJ2-3; 8 positions match TRBD2. J lost 4 bases, V lost 6 bases, and 15 bases had no gene match. This CDR3 contains 17 residues. Germline CDR1 and CDR2: SEHNR and FQNEAQ (reference sequence). Combining the CDR3 with reference TRBV7-9 and TRBJ2-3 gives the whole variable domain DTGVSQNPRHKITKRGQNVTFRCDPISEHNRLYWYRQTLGQGPEFLTYFQNEAQLEKSRLLSDRFSAERPKGSFSTLEIQRTEQGDSAMYLCASRERVGREDADTQYFGPGTRLTVL.

This chain connects TRBV9 to TRBJ2-7; 8 nucleotides line up with TRBD2. Germline V gene lookup returns CDR1 SGDLS and CDR2 YYNGEE. There are 14 residues in the CDR3. With 4 bases clipped from V and 5 bases from J, the junction kept 8 bases outside the gene matches. In nucleotides, the CDR3 is TGTGCCAGCAGCTCAGGGACTAGAGGCCACGAGCAGTACTTC. It specifies CASSSGTRGHEQYF.

V is TRBV10-3 and J is TRBJ2-7; the match to TRBD1 covers 8 bases. With 3 bases clipped from V and 1 base from J, the junction kept 2 bases outside the gene matches. CDR3 length: 14 residues. Germline loops: CDR1 ENHRY, CDR2 SYGVKD. The CDR3 DNA sequence: TGTGCCATCAGTGACGGGACAGGTTCCTACGAGCAGTACTTC. Its protein is CAISDGTGSYEQYF.

The V gene is TRBV29-1, the J gene TRBJ2-1; D call uncertain. The CDR3 spans 10 residues. V was clipped by 4 bases and J by 7 bases, with 5 bases between them. The V gene's germline CDR1 is SQVTM and CDR2 ANQGSEA. The CDR3 sequence: CSVAGNEQFF. As DNA, the CDR3 is TGCAGCGTTGCTGGAAATGAGCAGTTCTTC.

This clonotype has ten or more counts. The chain couples TRBV7-9 to TRBJ1-1, with D unclear. V lost 5 bases to trimming and J lost 10 bases, with 14 bases between them. The CDR3 has 12 residues. The germline V gene encodes CDR1 SEHNR and CDR2 FQNEAQ (reference sequence). In DNA form, the CDR3 reads TGTGCCAGCAGCGCTAACCAGCTGAGAGCTTTCTTT. Translated: CASSANQLRAFF. The full variable domain, with the rest looked up from reference TRBV7-9 and TRBJ1-1, is DTGVSQNPRHKITKRGQNVTFRCDPISEHNRLYWYRQTLGQGPEFLTYFQNEAQLEKSRLLSDRFSAERPKGSFSTLEIQRTEQGDSAMYLCASSANQLRAFFGQGTRLTVV.

This clonotype has only one observation. At one of its ends the junction is not consistent with the germline gene, which may arise from a read error. This chain uses TRBV10-3 with TRBJ2-7; 7 bases map to TRBD1. Germline V gene lookup returns CDR1 ENHRY and CDR2 SYGVKD. The CDR3 length is 12 residues. This CDR3 is CAISESNRGEDF. In DNA form, the CDR3 reads TGTGCCATCAGTGAGTCGAACAGGGGAGAGGACTTC.

In regard to this clonotype: Relative to the germline gene, one junction end is altered; a read error may explain this. The chain is built from TRBV11-2 and TRBJ2-7, with D perhaps TRBD2 (5 bases). Germline lookup yields CDR1 SGHAT and CDR2 FQNNGV. CDR3 length: 14 amino acids. The CDR3 nucleotides read TGCGCCAGCAGCCACGGCCAGACCGACGGGGAGCTGTACTTC. Protein sequence: CASSHGQTDGELYF.